This TCR beta chain was captured in a study of shared clonotypes between healthy human individuals. Study-wide points: The study generally estimated greater richness for naive than memory subsets.

Assay: immunoSEQ multiplex PCR; the TCRdb copy retains only in-frame clones and omits some. The table shows roughly 2.2 million clones, with more than 85% occurring only once. Regarding this clone: Its specificity is not known.

Specimen: naive CD4+ T cells from PBMCs. The subset was: CD45RA+ positively selected. The TCR was taken from a man aged 18 to 29 in good health. Some clones in this sample may be carry-over from other donors' samples.

CDR3 protein: CVRSLGQGHEQYF. The CDR3 DNA follows: TGTGTCAGAAGCTTAGGACAGGGTCACGAGCAGTACTTC. The chain joins TRBV7-5 to TRBJ2-7; the D segment call TRBD1 is taken from the table without a DNA check. TRBV7-5 is a listed pseudogene. CDR3 length: 13 amino acids.